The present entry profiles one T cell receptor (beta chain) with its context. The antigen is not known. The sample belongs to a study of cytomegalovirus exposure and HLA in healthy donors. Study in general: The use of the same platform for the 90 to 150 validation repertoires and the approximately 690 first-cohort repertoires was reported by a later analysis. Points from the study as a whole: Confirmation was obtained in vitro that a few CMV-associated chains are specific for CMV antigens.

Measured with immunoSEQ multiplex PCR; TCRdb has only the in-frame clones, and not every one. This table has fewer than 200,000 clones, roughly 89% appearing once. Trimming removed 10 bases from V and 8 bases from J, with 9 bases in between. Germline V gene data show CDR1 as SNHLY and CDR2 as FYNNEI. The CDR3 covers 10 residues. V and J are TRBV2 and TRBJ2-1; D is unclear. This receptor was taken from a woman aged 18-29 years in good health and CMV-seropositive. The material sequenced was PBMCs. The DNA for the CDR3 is TGTGCCACAGAGGTGGATGAGCAGTTCTTC. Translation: CATEVDEQFF. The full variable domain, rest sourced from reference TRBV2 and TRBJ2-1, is EPEVTQTPSHQVTQMGQEVILRCVPISNHLYFYWYRQILGQKVEFLVSFYNNEISEKSEIFDDQFSVERPDGSNFTLKIRSTKLEDSAMYFCATEVDEQFFGPGTRLTVL.